One sample yielded the 32 T cell receptor beta chains listed below, sequenced in a study of OX40 agonist ivuxolimab in advanced cancers. Sequencing was performed with immunoSEQ multiplex PCR; in TCRdb, only in-frame clones are kept and a portion is missing. The repertoire holds some 48,000 clones, with 79% as singletons. The sequencing here drew on CD4+ or CD8+ T cells sorted from blood, taken in a trial of the OX40 agonist ivuxolimab. The origin of the receptors is an adult with an advanced solid tumor such as melanoma, head and neck, liver or kidney cancer.

The chain carries TRBV7-4 and TRBJ2-5, with D perhaps TRBD1 or TRBD2 (5 bases each). V shed 4 bases and J shed 5 bases, with 17 bases lying between them. The CDR3 contains 15 residues. The germline gives CDR1 SGHVT, CDR2 SQSDAQ. In DNA form, the CDR3 reads TGTGCCAGCAGCTCTAACACTGGGGGTTTCGAGACCCAGTACTTC. Residues: CASSSNTGGFETQYF.

The chain recombines TRBV18 with TRBJ2-2, with 7 bases aligning to TRBD2. The CDR3 runs 16 residues. V lost 5 bases and J lost 4; bases outside the gene matches: 10. CDR1 and CDR2 (germline): KGHSH, LQKENI. The CDR3 nucleotides are TGTGCCAGCTCAAGGAATCAGCGGGGTACCACCGGGGAGCTGTTTTTT. As protein: CASSRNQRGTTGELFF.

This chain joins TRBV19 and TRBJ2-7; possibly TRBD1 or TRBD2 for D (5 bases each). Trimming cost V 5 bases and J 6 bases, with 26 bases left between them. The length of the CDR3 is 17 residues. The germline CDR1 and CDR2 sequences are LNHDA and SQIVND (reference sequence). The CDR3 coding sequence is TGTGCCAGTAGTTCGGGACGGCAGACCCTATTTACTTCCGAGCAGTACTTC. Encoded protein: CASSSGRQTLFTSEQYF.

V gene TRBV5-1 combines with J gene TRBJ2-2, with D maybe TRBD2 (5 bases). The length of the CDR3 is 16 residues. Trimming took 4 bases from V and 5 from J, leaving 18 bases between them. The germline gives CDR1 SGHRS, CDR2 YFSETQ. The CDR3 coding sequence is TGCGCCAGCAGCCTGGACGGACCAACGGGGACCGGGGAGCTGTTTTTT. Amino acids: CASSLDGPTGTGELFF.

This clone was detected a few times. The V gene is TRBV7-8, the J gene TRBJ1-2; D possibly corresponds to TRBD1 (6 bases). The CDR3 is 13 amino acids. V gave up 7 bases and J gave up 3 bases, with 12 bases separating them. Germline lookup yields CDR1 SGHVS and CDR2 FQNEAQ. The CDR3 here is CASTGQFDYGYTF. Here the CDR3 DNA reads TGTGCCAGCACAGGACAGTTCGACTATGGCTACACCTTC.

The table lists this clone with a count of one. The V call is TRBV6-1, the J call TRBJ2-2, with D perhaps assigned TRBD1 or TRBD2 (5 bases each). Germline V gene data show CDR1 as MNHNS and CDR2 as SASEGT. CDR3 length: 14 amino acids. Trimming removed 7 bases from V and 5 bases from J, with 14 bases in between. The CDR3 is CASTEGTGTGELFF. DNA of the CDR3: TGTGCCAGCACGGAAGGGACGGGGACCGGGGAGCTGTTTTTT.

The chain couples TRBV10-2 to TRBJ1-2; maybe TRBD1 (6 bases). The CDR3 sequence is 13 residues long. The germline CDR1 and CDR2 sequences are WSHSY and SAAADI. The V end lost 4 bases, the J end lost 6 bases, and 12 bases lay between the germline ends. CDR3: CASSVRGGDGYTF. CDR3 coding DNA: TGCGCCAGCAGTGTTAGAGGGGGGGATGGCTACACCTTC.

V usage is TRBV7-2 and J usage is TRBJ2-5, with 12 bases identical to TRBD2. Germline trimming cut 1 base from V and 12 bases from J; bases unmatched to any gene: 9. Looked up from germline, CDR1 is SGHTA and CDR2 is FQGNSA. This CDR3 has 15 residues. CDR3 coding DNA: TGTGCCAGCAGCTTAGTTTCGTCTAGCGGGAGGGAAAAGTACTTC. It encodes CASSLVSSSGREKYF.

There are a few counts of this clone. The chain combines TRBV6-5 with TRBJ2-7; tentative D call: TRBD1 (5 bases). CDR1 and CDR2 (germline): MNHEY, SVGAGI. The CDR3 has 10 residues. CDR3 bases: TGTGGATCAGGGTGGGGAGAGCAGTACTTC. Protein: CGSGWGEQYF.

This clone is a singleton in its sample. This rearrangement joins TRBV6-6 to TRBJ1-4; the match to TRBD1 covers 7 bases. The CDR3 is made up of 14 amino acids. Germline trimming cut 6 bases from V and 2 bases from J; bases unmatched to any gene: 3. In germline, CDR1 is MNHNY, CDR2 SVGAGI (reference sequence). Here the CDR3 reads CASRPTGTNEKLFF. The CDR3 nucleotides read TGTGCCAGCAGACCGACAGGGACTAATGAAAAACTGTTTTTT.

The chain has TRBV6-5 and TRBJ2-7; D is perhaps TRBD1 (5 bases). CDR1 and CDR2 (germline): MNHEY, SVGAGI. CDR3 length equals 12 residues. Trimming pared 9 bases from V and 1 base from J, leaving 10 bases between. DNA of the CDR3: TGTGCCAGTAAATCAGGGTCCTACGAGCAGTACTTC. Protein product: CASKSGSYEQYF.

V gene TRBV30 combines with J gene TRBJ2-5; TRBD1 is a possible D gene (6 bases). Germline V gene sequence: CDR1 GTSNPN, CDR2 SVGIG (reference sequence). CDR3 size: 16 residues. Trimming stripped 1 base from V and 2 bases from J, with 17 bases between. CDR3 DNA sequence: TGTGCCTGGAGTGGAATTAGGACAGCCTTACAAGAGACCCAGTACTTC. Translation gives CAWSGIRTALQETQYF.

The chain has TRBV6-6 and TRBJ2-3, with D unclear. The CDR3 totals 14 residues. From germline, CDR1 is MNHNY and CDR2 SVGAGI (reference sequence). Deletions cut 2 bases from V and 2 bases from J, with 8 bases between. The CDR3 sequence: CASSYPGPTDTQYF. The CDR3 DNA follows: TGTGCCAGCAGTTACCCTGGGCCCACAGATACGCAGTATTTT.

The chain couples TRBV7-8 to TRBJ1-1, with TRBD1 identical over 7 bases. V shed 6 bases and J 0 bases; nucleotides not matched to a gene: 4. The CDR3 consists of 14 residues. CDR1 is SGHVS, CDR2 FQNEAQ, per germline. In DNA, the CDR3 is TGTGCCAGCAGTTGGGGGACAGTGAACACTGAAGCTTTCTTT. This sequence encodes CASSWGTVNTEAFF.

This clone appeared a single time. The chain is built from TRBV7-7 and TRBJ2-1; no clear D. Germline V gives CDR1 SSHAT, CDR2 FNYEAQ (reference sequence). V gave up 1 base and J gave up 10 bases, with 14 bases separating them. The CDR3 is 14 amino acids. The CDR3 here is CASSLGGAPYEQFF. The CDR3 nucleotides read TGTGCCAGCAGCTTAGGTGGAGCTCCCTACGAGCAGTTCTTC. Together with reference TRBV7-7 and TRBJ2-1, the CDR3 gives the full variable domain: GAGVSQSPRYKVTKRGQDVTLRCDPISSHATLYWYQQALGQGPEFLTYFNYEAQPDKSGLPSDRFSAERPEGSISTLTIQRTEQRDSAMYRCASSLGGAPYEQFFGPGTRLTVL.

The chain combines TRBV11-3 with TRBJ2-7; D is ambiguous. Trimming pared 2 bases from V and 5 bases from J, leaving 10 bases between. Germline CDR1 is SGHNT and CDR2 is YENEEA. The CDR3 is made up of 13 amino acids. The CDR3 spells CASSLTPLDEQYF. The DNA for the CDR3 is TGTGCCAGCAGCTTAACCCCCTTGGACGAGCAGTACTTC.

V gene TRBV19 combines with J gene TRBJ1-5; tentatively, D is TRBD1 (5 bases). Trimming removed 5 bases at V and 1 base at J, with 12 bases between. This CDR3 is built from 15 residues. The germline V gene encodes CDR1 LNHDA and CDR2 SQIVND (reference sequence). CDR3 nucleotides: TGTGCCAGTAGTTCTGGGGGTTTAAGCAATCAGCCCCAGCATTTT. It encodes CASSSGGLSNQPQHF.

The chain has TRBV6-5 and TRBJ1-2; D unclear. V was cut by 6 bases and J by 4 bases, with 9 bases left in between. Germline CDR1 and CDR2: MNHEY and SVGAGI. CDR3 size: 12 residues. CDR3 residues: CASRPFVYGYTF. In DNA, the CDR3 is TGTGCCAGCAGACCTTTTGTCTATGGCTACACCTTC.

This clone was observed a handful of times. The V gene is TRBV4-2, the J gene TRBJ2-1; D gene uncertain. V was pared by 1 base and J by 1 base, with 5 bases between. The germline V gene encodes CDR1 LGHNA and CDR2 YNFKEQ. The CDR3 totals 14 residues. For the CDR3, the DNA is TGTGCCAGCAGCCAAGGTTCGTCCTACAATGAGCAGTTCTTC. This sequence encodes CASSQGSSYNEQFF.

The chain has TRBV5-5 and TRBJ2-7; tentative D call: TRBD1 (6 bases). V lost 0 bases, J lost 0 bases, and 13 bases lay in between. The germline CDR1 and CDR2 sequences are SGHKS and YYEKEE (reference sequence). The CDR3 contains 16 residues. The CDR3 sequence: CASSLDQGSHSYEQYF. CDR3 sequence (DNA): TGTGCCAGCAGCTTGGACCAGGGGTCCCACTCCTACGAGCAGTACTTC.

This clone was recorded a few times. V is TRBV5-1 and J is TRBJ1-3; no clear D gene. The germline gives CDR1 SGHRS, CDR2 YFSETQ. This CDR3 has 15 residues. Trimming cost V 6 bases and J 2 bases, with 15 bases left between them. CDR3: CASTSEGNAGNTIYF. For the CDR3, the DNA is TGCGCCAGCACCAGCGAAGGGAACGCTGGAAACACCATATATTTT. The full variable domain, rest sourced from reference TRBV5-1 and TRBJ1-3, is KAGVTQTPRYLIKTRGQQVTLSCSPISGHRSVSWYQQTPGQGLQFLFEYFSETQRNKGNFPGRFSGRQFSNSRSEMNVSTLELGDSALYLCASTSEGNAGNTIYFGEGSWLTVV.

The chain links TRBV6-5 to TRBJ1-4, with TRBD1 as a possible D gene (6 bases). Germline V CDR1 and CDR2: MNHEY, SVGAGI. Trimming cost V 2 bases and J 8 bases, with 12 bases left between them. The length of the CDR3 is 14 residues. In DNA form, the CDR3 reads TGTGCCAGCAGTTACGGGGGGCAACGGGAAAAACTGTTTTTT. It codes for CASSYGGQREKLFF.

This chain connects TRBV5-4 to TRBJ1-4, with D unclear. The CDR3 is made up of 15 amino acids. Trimming took off 2 bases at V and 2 bases at J, with 10 bases between the two ends. From germline, CDR1 is SGHNT and CDR2 YYREEE (reference sequence). The CDR3 reads CASSLDRGTNEKLFF. CDR3 coding DNA: TGTGCCAGCAGCTTAGACCGCGGGACTAATGAAAAACTGTTTTTT.

Only a few counts were recorded for this clone. The CDR3 nucleotides read TGTGCCAGCAGCGCCGGAAGGACTAGCGGGGGGGAAGAGACGCAGTATTTT. It specifies CASSAGRTSGGEETQYF. The chain uses TRBV7-9 and TRBJ2-3, with TRBD2 matching over 15 bases. With V trimmed by 5 bases and J by 9 bases, 12 bases remained unmatched. CDR1 is SEHNR, CDR2 FQNEAQ, per germline (reference sequence). The CDR3 is 17 amino acids.

The chain uses TRBV7-9 and TRBJ1-5; D call uncertain. Trimming removed 5 bases from V and 1 base from J, with 9 bases in between. The CDR3 spans 14 residues. CDR1 and CDR2 from the germline V gene are SEHNR and FQNEAQ (reference sequence). CDR3 residues: CASSPGRSNQPQHF. CDR3 bases: TGTGCCAGCAGCCCCGGTCGGAGCAATCAGCCCCAGCATTTT.

This chain uses TRBV2 with TRBJ1-4; D remains ambiguous. V lost 7 bases and J 6 bases, leaving 12 bases between the germline ends. From germline, CDR1 is SNHLY and CDR2 FYNNEI. The CDR3 contains 13 residues. The CDR3 nucleotides read TGTGCCAGCAAGGGCCAAGAAGATGAAAAACTGTTTTTT. Residues: CASKGQEDEKLFF.

The V call is TRBV6-6, the J call TRBJ2-7, with D perhaps matching TRBD1 or TRBD2 (5 bases each). The V end was cut by 2 bases, the J end by 0 bases, with 8 bases between. CDR1 and CDR2 (germline): MNHNY, SVGAGI (reference sequence). This CDR3 has 14 residues. The DNA for the CDR3 is TGTGCCAGCAGTTACCCAGGGAGCTCCTACGAGCAGTACTTC. This sequence encodes CASSYPGSSYEQYF.

The chain joins TRBV6-5 to TRBJ2-7; the match to TRBD1 covers 7 bases. The germline V gene encodes CDR1 MNHEY and CDR2 SVGAGI. Germline trimming cut 1 base from V and 6 bases from J; bases unmatched to any gene: 6. The CDR3 is made up of 14 amino acids. CDR3 protein: CASSYWTGAGEQYF. The CDR3 DNA follows: TGTGCCAGCAGTTACTGGACAGGTGCCGGCGAGCAGTACTTC.

The chain carries TRBV27 and TRBJ2-7; 8 nucleotides match TRBD2. Trimming cost V 7 bases and J 0 bases; bases outside gene matches: 17. The CDR3 extends over 18 amino acids. Germline CDR1 MNHEY, CDR2 SMNVEV (reference sequence). For the CDR3, the DNA is TGTGCCAGCATGGCCGAGGGGAAAGCCGGGACTAGCTCCTACGAGCAGTACTTC. The encoded protein is CASMAEGKAGTSSYEQYF.

V gene TRBV2 combines with J gene TRBJ1-5; D might be TRBD1 (6 bases). V lost 9 bases and J lost 1, with 16 bases in between. The CDR3 totals 15 residues. The V gene's germline CDR1 is SNHLY and CDR2 FYNNEI. The CDR3 DNA reads as TGTGCCAGTCTCCGGGACACGGAGAGCAATCAGCCCCAGCATTTT. Translating gives CASLRDTESNQPQHF. Together with reference TRBV2 and TRBJ1-5, the CDR3 gives the full variable domain: EPEVTQTPSHQVTQMGQEVILRCVPISNHLYFYWYRQILGQKVEFLVSFYNNEISEKSEIFDDQFSVERPDGSNFTLKIRSTKLEDSAMYFCASLRDTESNQPQHFGDGTRLSIL.

This clone was counted between two and nine times. V gene TRBV18 combines with J gene TRBJ2-7; D is perhaps TRBD2 (5 bases). The CDR3 is 12 residues long. The V gene's germline CDR1 is KGHSH and CDR2 LQKENI. With 4 bases removed from V and 3 bases from J, the gap between germline ends came to 7 bases. CDR3 in amino acids: CASSLRGYEQYF. The DNA for the CDR3 is TGTGCCAGCTCACTACGGGGCTACGAGCAGTACTTC.

The chain links TRBV5-1 to TRBJ1-4; TRBD1 matches at 12 bases. Germline V lookup: CDR1 SGHRS, CDR2 YFSETQ. Trimming at V came to 7 bases and at J to 3 bases, leaving 4 bases not matched to a gene. The CDR3 is 15 residues long. The CDR3 spells CASRDRGRSNEKLFF. Here the CDR3 DNA reads TGCGCCAGCCGGGACAGGGGGCGATCTAATGAAAAACTGTTTTTT.